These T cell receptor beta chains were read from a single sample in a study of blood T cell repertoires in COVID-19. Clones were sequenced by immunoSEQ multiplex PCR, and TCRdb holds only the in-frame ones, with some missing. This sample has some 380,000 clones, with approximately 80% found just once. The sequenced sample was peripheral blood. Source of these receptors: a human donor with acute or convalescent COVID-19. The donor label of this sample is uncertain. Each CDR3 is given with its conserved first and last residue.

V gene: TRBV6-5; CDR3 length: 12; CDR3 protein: CASSRLNEKLFF
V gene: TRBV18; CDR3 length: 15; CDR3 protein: CASSPGQGLNTEAFF
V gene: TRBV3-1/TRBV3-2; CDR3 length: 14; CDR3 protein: CASSRQGVGQPQHF
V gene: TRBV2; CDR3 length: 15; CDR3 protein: CASRQGVSSYNEQFF
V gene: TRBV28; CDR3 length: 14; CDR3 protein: CASWDRVSTDTQYF
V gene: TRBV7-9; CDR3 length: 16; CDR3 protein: CASSLGWSGSPGELFF
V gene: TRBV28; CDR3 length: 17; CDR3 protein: CASSPLAGGMSQETQYF
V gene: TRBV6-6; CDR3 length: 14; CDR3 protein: CASSLGVTGNTIYF
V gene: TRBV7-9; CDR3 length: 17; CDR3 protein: CASSSPPGGRAYNEQFF
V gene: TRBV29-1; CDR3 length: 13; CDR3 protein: CSAAPSGANVLTF
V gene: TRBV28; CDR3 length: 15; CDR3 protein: CASSSPRGAHDQAFF
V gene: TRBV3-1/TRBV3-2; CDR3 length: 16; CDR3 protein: CASSHYFRERDYEQYF
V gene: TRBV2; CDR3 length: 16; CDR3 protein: CASMGAGAGVNYGYTF
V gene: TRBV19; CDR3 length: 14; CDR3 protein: CASSRGLDKETQYF
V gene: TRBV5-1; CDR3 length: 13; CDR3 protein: CASRPGTLETQYF
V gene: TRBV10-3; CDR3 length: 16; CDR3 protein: CAIRGGTGGGRTEAFF
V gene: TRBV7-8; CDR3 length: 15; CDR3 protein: CASSLSGQLNTEAFF
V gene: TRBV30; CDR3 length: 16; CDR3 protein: CAWSGRGQSITDTQYF
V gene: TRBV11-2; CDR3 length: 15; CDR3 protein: CASSLVGGGLNEQFF
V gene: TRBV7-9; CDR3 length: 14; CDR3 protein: CASSRTGGGETQYF
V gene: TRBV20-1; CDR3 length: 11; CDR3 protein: CSALLAGFKFF
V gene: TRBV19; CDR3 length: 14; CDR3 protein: CASTGSIMGTEAFF
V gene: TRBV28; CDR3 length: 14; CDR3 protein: CASSLVSDRDEQYF
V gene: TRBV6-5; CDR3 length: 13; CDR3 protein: CASSYGLGSPLHF
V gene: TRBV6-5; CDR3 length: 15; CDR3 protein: CASSWDRGPVGEQYF
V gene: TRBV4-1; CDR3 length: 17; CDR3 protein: CASSLRQGANSNQPQHF
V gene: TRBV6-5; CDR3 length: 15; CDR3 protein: CASSSFDLDYNEQFF
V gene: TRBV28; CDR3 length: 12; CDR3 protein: CASSTAGTKAFF
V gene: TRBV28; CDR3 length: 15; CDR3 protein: CASSLVVGYGNTIYF
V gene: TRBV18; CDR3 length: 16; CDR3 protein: CASSRSGTSGTGELFF
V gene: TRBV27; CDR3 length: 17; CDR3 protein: CASMPFSGGGVSYEQYF
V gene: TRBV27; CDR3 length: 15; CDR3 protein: CASSTTPDSRIGYTF
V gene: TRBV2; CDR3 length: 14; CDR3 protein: CASNSQGLDTEAFF
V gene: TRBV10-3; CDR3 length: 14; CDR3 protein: CAIRGDRPNTEAFF
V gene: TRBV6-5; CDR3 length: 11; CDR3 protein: CASTQGFGYTF
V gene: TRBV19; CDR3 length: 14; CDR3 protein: CASTTGGNGNTIYF
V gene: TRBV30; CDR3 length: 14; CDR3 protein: CASLSGGVESPLHF
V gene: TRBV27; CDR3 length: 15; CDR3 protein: CASSPYLELGTEAFF
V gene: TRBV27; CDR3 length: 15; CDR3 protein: CASSWERGTYNEQFF
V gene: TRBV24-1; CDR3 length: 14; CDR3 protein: CATSDPREVETQYF
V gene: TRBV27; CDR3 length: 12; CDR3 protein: CASSAVTGELFF
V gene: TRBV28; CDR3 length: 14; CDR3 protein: CASSRLGQGYEQYF
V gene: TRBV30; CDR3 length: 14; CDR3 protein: CAWSGGTGGQPQHF
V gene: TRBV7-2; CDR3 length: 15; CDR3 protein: CASSQRGRQGYEQYF
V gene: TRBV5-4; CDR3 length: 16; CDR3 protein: CASSVYGSGTAGELFF
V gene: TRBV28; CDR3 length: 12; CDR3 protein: CASSRVNYGYTF
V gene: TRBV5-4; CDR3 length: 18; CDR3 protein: CASSFAGSGPRAVETQYF
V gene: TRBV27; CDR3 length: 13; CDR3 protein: CASRTGFFYEQYF
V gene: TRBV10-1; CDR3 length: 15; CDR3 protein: CASSDSGGSYNEQFF
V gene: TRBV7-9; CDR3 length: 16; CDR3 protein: CASSLGSPYGGNTIYF
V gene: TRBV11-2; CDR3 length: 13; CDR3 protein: CASSLEGGVEAFF
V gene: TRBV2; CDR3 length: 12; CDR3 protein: CASSGQTYGYTF
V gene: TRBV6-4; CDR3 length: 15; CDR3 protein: CASSSGTGSYNEQFF
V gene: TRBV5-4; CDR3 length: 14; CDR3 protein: CASSLDQNVYEQYF
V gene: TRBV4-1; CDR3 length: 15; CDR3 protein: CASSHERVTYNEQFF
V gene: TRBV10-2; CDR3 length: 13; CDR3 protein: CASSDIGSYGYTF
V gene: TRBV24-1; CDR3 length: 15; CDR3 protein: CATSTSTRGLGEQYF
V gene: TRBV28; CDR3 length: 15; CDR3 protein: CASSLTGTGGYEQYF
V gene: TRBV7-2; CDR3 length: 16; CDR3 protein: CASSTGRSIAKNIQYF